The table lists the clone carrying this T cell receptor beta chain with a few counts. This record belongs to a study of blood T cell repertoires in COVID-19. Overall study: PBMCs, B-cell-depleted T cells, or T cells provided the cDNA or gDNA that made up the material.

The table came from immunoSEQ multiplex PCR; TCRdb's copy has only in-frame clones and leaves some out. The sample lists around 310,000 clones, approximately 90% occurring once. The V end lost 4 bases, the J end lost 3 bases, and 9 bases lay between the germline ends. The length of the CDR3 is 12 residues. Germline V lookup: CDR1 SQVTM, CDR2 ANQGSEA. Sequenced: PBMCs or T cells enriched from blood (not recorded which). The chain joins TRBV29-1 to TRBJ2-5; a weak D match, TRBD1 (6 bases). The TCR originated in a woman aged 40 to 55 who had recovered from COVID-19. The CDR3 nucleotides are TGCAGCGTTGTGGCAGGGGAAGAGACCCAGTACTTC. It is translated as CSVVAGEETQYF. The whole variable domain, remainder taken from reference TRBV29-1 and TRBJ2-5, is SAVISQKPSRDICQRGTSLTIQCQVDSQVTMMFWYRQQPGQSLTLIATANQGSEATYESGFVIDKFPISRPNLTFSTLTVSNMSPEDSSIYLCSVVAGEETQYFGPGTRLLVL.